The next 18 T cell receptor beta chains were all read from a single sample in a study of siplizumab effects on memory and regulatory T cells. This table comes from immunoSEQ multiplex PCR, and its TCRdb copy is limited to in-frame clones, with some not included. The sample has around 100,000 clones, roughly 94% seen once. The sequenced sample consisted of Tregs sorted from blood. Every receptor here comes from a human donor in good health.

The V and J genes are TRBV28 and TRBJ1-1; D is unresolved. CDR3 length: 11 amino acids. V was trimmed by 2 bases and J by 6 bases, leaving 4 bases between them. Germline V lookup: CDR1 MDHEN, CDR2 SYDVKM. The CDR3 DNA follows: TGTGCCAGCAGTTTAATCTCTGAAGCTTTCTTT. It encodes CASSLISEAFF.

The rearrangement uses TRBV30 and TRBJ2-1; TRBD1 might be the D (5 bases). The CDR3 contains 14 residues. The ends were cut back, 0 bases at V and 9 bases at J, with 15 bases in the middle. The germline V gene has CDR1 GTSNPN and CDR2 SVGIG (reference sequence). The CDR3 reads CAWSVLQQGSEQFF. The CDR3 DNA is TGTGCCTGGAGTGTACTACAGCAGGGCTCTGAGCAGTTCTTC. The full variable domain, in which reference TRBV30 and TRBJ2-1 provide the parts outside the CDR3, is SQTIHQWPATLVQPVGSPLSLECTVEGTSNPNLYWYRQAAGRGLQLLFYSVGIGQISSEVPQNLSASRPQDRQFILSSKKLLLSDSGFYLCAWSVLQQGSEQFFGPGTRLTVL.

J is TRBJ1-1 and V is TRBV27; 8 nucleotides line up with TRBD1. J lost 4 bases, V lost 3 bases, and 4 bases had no gene match. The germline V gene has CDR1 MNHEY and CDR2 SMNVEV (reference sequence). This CDR3 is 14 amino acids long. CDR3 bases: TGTGCCAGCAGTTTCAGGGGGCCGAGCACTGAAGCTTTCTTT. Its translation is CASSFRGPSTEAFF.

J is TRBJ1-5 and V is TRBV28; 7 bases match TRBD1. Germline CDR1 is MDHEN and CDR2 is SYDVKM. V lost 4 bases and J lost 4; bases outside the gene matches: 7. The CDR3 extends over 15 amino acids. CDR3 residues: CASSWVRGQNQPQHF. The CDR3 nucleotides read TGTGCCAGCAGTTGGGTTCGGGGACAGAATCAGCCCCAGCATTTT.

This clone was recorded once. The chain employs TRBV27 and TRBJ1-3, with 10 bases that match TRBD1. V lost 6 bases and J lost 2; bases outside the gene matches: 7. The CDR3 length is 16 residues. Per germline, CDR1 MNHEY and CDR2 SMNVEV (reference sequence). The CDR3: CASRPFGQGAGNTIYF. CDR3 nucleotide sequence: TGTGCCAGCAGACCATTTGGACAGGGGGCTGGAAACACCATATATTTT.

The chain couples TRBV5-1 to TRBJ2-7; 10 positions agree with TRBD2. The J segment lost 3 bases and the V segment lost 4 bases, leaving 4 bases of the junction unmatched. Per the germline V gene, CDR1 is SGHRS and CDR2 is YFSETQ. There are 14 residues in the CDR3. The CDR3 sequence: CASSRGLALYEQYF. CDR3 nucleotides: TGCGCCAGCAGCAGGGGACTAGCGCTCTACGAGCAGTACTTC.

The CDR3 reads CASRFTFTGTHQPQHF. CDR3 sequence (DNA): TGTGCCAGCAGATTTACCTTTACGGGGACCCATCAGCCCCAGCATTTT. The chain combines TRBV28 with TRBJ1-5, with a weak D call TRBD1 (5 bases). V lost 6 bases, J lost 5 bases, and 20 bases lay in between. CDR1 is MDHEN and CDR2 is SYDVKM in the germline V gene. CDR3 length: 16 amino acids.

This CDR3 is CASSITMDRGSGNTIYF. Written as DNA, the CDR3 is TGTGCCAGTAGTATTACAATGGACAGGGGATCTGGAAACACCATATATTTT. The genes are TRBV19 and TRBJ1-3, with 9 positions matching TRBD1. The CDR3 consists of 17 residues. CDR1 LNHDA and CDR2 SQIVND come from the germline V gene (reference sequence). The ends lost 3 bases at V and 1 base at J; junction bases unmatched: 7.

The J gene is TRBJ1-5, the V gene TRBV28; no firm D call. The CDR3 extends over 14 amino acids. The germline V gene encodes CDR1 MDHEN and CDR2 SYDVKM. Trimming took off 2 bases at V and 3 bases at J, with 8 bases between the two ends. The CDR3 here is CASSLIGNNQPQHF. CDR3 nucleotides: TGTGCCAGCAGTTTAATTGGTAACAATCAGCCCCAGCATTTT.

The rearrangement uses TRBV11-2 and TRBJ2-7, with unresolved D. The CDR3 spans 15 residues. CDR1 and CDR2 (germline): SGHAT, FQNNGV. V lost 1 base and J 4 bases, leaving 14 bases between the germline ends. As DNA, the CDR3 is TGTGCCAGCAGCTTAGGGGGTGGTACAATGTACGAGCAGTACTTC. Translation gives CASSLGGGTMYEQYF.

This chain links TRBV6-5 with TRBJ1-1; D gene uncertain. Trimming pared 3 bases from V and 1 base from J, leaving 6 bases between. This CDR3 is 13 amino acids long. Germline assignment: CDR1 MNHEY and CDR2 SVGAGI. The CDR3 DNA reads as TGTGCCAGCAGTTATTACGGGAACACTGAAGCTTTCTTT. Translating it yields CASSYYGNTEAFF.

The V and J genes are TRBV19 and TRBJ1-5, with D uncertain. The V end was cut by 0 bases, the J end by 5 bases, with 11 bases between. The CDR3 covers 15 residues. Germline assignment: CDR1 LNHDA and CDR2 SQIVND (reference sequence). Here the CDR3 reads CASSIDLWEDQPQHF. CDR3 coding DNA: TGTGCCAGTAGTATAGATCTCTGGGAGGATCAGCCCCAGCATTTT.

The chain has TRBV30 and TRBJ2-5; D is ambiguous. The CDR3 sequence is 13 residues long. Germline V lookup: CDR1 GTSNPN, CDR2 SVGIG (reference sequence). Between the trimmed V and J ends, which lost 0 bases and 2 bases, there was a span of 7 bases. CDR3 DNA sequence: TGTGCCTGGAGTGTACGGCAACAAGAGACCCAGTACTTC. Encoded protein: CAWSVRQQETQYF.

The chain joins TRBV19 to TRBJ1-2; D not resolved. V was clipped by 3 bases and J by 3 bases, with 17 bases between them. Germline values: CDR1 LNHDA, CDR2 SQIVND (reference sequence). The CDR3 sequence is 16 residues long. The CDR3 spells CASSIKAANQHYGYTF. DNA for the CDR3: TGTGCCAGTAGTATCAAAGCGGCCAATCAACACTATGGCTACACCTTC.

V is TRBV7-8 and J is TRBJ2-3; D perhaps matches TRBD1 (6 bases). There are 14 residues in the CDR3. V was clipped by 2 bases and J by 6 bases, with 12 bases between them. Per germline, CDR1 SGHVS and CDR2 FQNEAQ. The CDR3 nucleotides are TGTGCCAGCAGCTTAACCGGGACAACGGATACGCAGTATTTT. This encodes CASSLTGTTDTQYF.

J is TRBJ2-7 and V is TRBV28; D unclear. The CDR3 runs 10 residues. Germline CDR1 and CDR2: MDHEN and SYDVKM. V lost 7 bases and J 6 bases, leaving 7 bases between the germline ends. The CDR3 protein is CASKSREQYF. The CDR3 DNA is TGTGCCAGCAAGTCACGCGAGCAGTACTTC.

This clone was detected only once. V usage is TRBV18 and J usage is TRBJ2-3, with 7 bases matching TRBD1. V lost 2 bases and J lost 6; bases outside the gene matches: 8. Germline V gene data show CDR1 as KGHSH and CDR2 as LQKENI. The CDR3 loop spans 15 amino acids. Written as DNA, the CDR3 is TGTGCCAGCTCACCAGGCTACAGGGGACGGGATACGCAGTATTTT. Encoded protein: CASSPGYRGRDTQYF. The variable domain in full, with the rest retrieved from reference TRBV18 and TRBJ2-3, is NAGVMQNPRHLVRRRGQEARLRCSPMKGHSHVYWYRQLPEEGLKFMVYLQKENIIDESGMPKERFSAEFPKEGPSILRIQQVVRGDSAAYFCASSPGYRGRDTQYFGPGTRLTVL.

This clone was seen only once. The chain recombines TRBV5-6 with TRBJ1-2; D is uncertain. The CDR3 runs 14 residues. Trimming pared 3 bases from V and 5 bases from J, leaving 14 bases between. CDR1 and CDR2 from the germline V gene are SGHDT and YYEEEE. CDR3 loop: CASSSGSTRYGYTF. In DNA form, the CDR3 reads TGTGCCAGCAGCTCGGGTTCAACGAGATATGGCTACACCTTC. Variable domain in full (rest from reference TRBV5-6 and TRBJ1-2): DAGVTQSPTHLIKTRGQQVTLRCSPKSGHDTVSWYQQALGQGPQFIFQYYEEEERQRGNFPDRFSGHQFPNYSSELNVNALLLGDSALYLCASSSGSTRYGYTFGSGTRLTVV.